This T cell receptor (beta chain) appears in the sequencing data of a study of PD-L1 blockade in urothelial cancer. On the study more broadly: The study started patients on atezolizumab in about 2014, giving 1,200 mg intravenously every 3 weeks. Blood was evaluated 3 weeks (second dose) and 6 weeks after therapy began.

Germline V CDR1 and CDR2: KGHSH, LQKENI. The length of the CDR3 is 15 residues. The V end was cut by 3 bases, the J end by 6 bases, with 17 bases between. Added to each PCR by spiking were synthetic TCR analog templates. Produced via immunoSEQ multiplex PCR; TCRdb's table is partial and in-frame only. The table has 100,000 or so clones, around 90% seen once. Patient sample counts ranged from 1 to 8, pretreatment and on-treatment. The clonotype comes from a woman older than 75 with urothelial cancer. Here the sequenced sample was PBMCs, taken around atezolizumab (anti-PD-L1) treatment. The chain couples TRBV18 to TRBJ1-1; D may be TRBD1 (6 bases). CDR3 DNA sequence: TGTGCCAGCTCACCCAAAGGGGGGGCAGGCGCTGAAGCTTTCTTT. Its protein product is CASSPKGGAGAEAFF.